This TCR beta chain stems from a study of shared clonotypes between healthy human individuals. Germline V CDR1 and CDR2: SGDLS, YYNGEE. Losses at the gene ends were 4 bases for V and 5 bases for J; bases not matched to a gene: 8. The CDR3 consists of 16 residues. The naive CD8 population came from CD45RO-negative cells selected for CCR7, without terminally differentiated effector memory CD45RA+ cells. Sequencing used immunoSEQ multiplex PCR; TCRdb keeps in-frame clones, though not all of them. The table has some 2,000,000 clones, approximately 95% seen once. The table lists this clone with a count of one.

The V gene is TRBV9, the J gene TRBJ2-2; TRBD1 matches at 10 bases. This TCR was recovered from a man aged 18 to 30 in good health. What was sequenced was naive CD8+ T cells sorted from blood. CDR3 nucleotide sequence: TGTGCCAGCAGCCACCGGACAGGGGGAGGGACCGGGGAGCTGTTTTTT. Translation: CASSHRTGGGTGELFF.